Listed below are T cell receptor beta chains from one sample, sequenced in a study of CD8 T cells in ankylosing spondylitis. Via MiXCR, TCRdb re-called the 5' RACE reads, giving one row per CDR3 protein. The table records about 330,000 distinct CDR3 sequences, roughly 8% of them present only once. The sequencing input was blood, either unsorted or a sorted T cell fraction (not recorded which). The receptors here all came from a male donor with ankylosing spondylitis. CDR3s include the opening cysteine and the closing phenylalanine or tryptophan. Fields, in order: D gene, V gene, J gene, clone size, CDR3 protein, CDR3 DNA. A D gene is named only where the DNA matches it firmly. A row's size may be missing; if present it is once, few, many or a size class.

d_call: .
v_call: TRBV10-3
j_call: TRBJ2-7
clone_size: few
cdr3_aa: CAISSRDGVPNF
cdr3_nt: TGTGCCATCAGTTCCCGGGACGGGGTTCCGAACTTC

d_call: .
v_call: TRBV7-2
j_call: TRBJ2-1
clone_size: .
cdr3_aa: CASSLGPGSGPSYNEQFF
cdr3_nt: TGTGCCAGCAGCTTAGGGCCGGGAAGCGGACCGTCCTACAATGAGCAGTTCTTC

d_call: .
v_call: TRBV5-1
j_call: TRBJ2-1
clone_size: few
cdr3_aa: CASSLGTLYNEQFF
cdr3_nt: TGCGCCAGCAGCTTGGGTACGTTGTACAATGAGCAGTTCTTC

d_call: .
v_call: TRBV7-9
j_call: TRBJ2-5
clone_size: few
cdr3_aa: CASETTGQETQYF
cdr3_nt: TGTGCCAGCGAGACGACCGGACAAGAGACCCAGTACTTC

d_call: TRBD2
v_call: TRBV9
j_call: TRBJ2-7
clone_size: .
cdr3_aa: CASSERGYEQYF
cdr3_nt: TGTGCCAGCAGCGAGCGGGGCTACGAGCAGTACTTC

d_call: .
v_call: TRBV19
j_call: TRBJ2-1
clone_size: many
cdr3_aa: CASSPHRMNEQFF
cdr3_nt: TGTGCCAGTAGTCCGCACCGGATGAATGAGCAGTTCTTC

d_call: TRBD2
v_call: TRBV5-1
j_call: TRBJ2-3
clone_size: many
cdr3_aa: CASSQLTAGLASDTQYF
cdr3_nt: TGCGCCAGCAGCCAGTTAACAGCCGGACTAGCTTCAGATACGCAGTATTTT

d_call: .
v_call: TRBV5-1
j_call: TRBJ2-7
clone_size: few
cdr3_aa: CASSRDPTYEQYF
cdr3_nt: TGCGCCAGCAGCAGGGACCCGACCTACGAGCAGTACTTC

d_call: .
v_call: TRBV18
j_call: TRBJ1-1
clone_size: .
cdr3_aa: CASSPQKHTEAFF
cdr3_nt: TGTGCCAGCTCACCACAAAAGCACACTGAAGCTTTCTTT

d_call: .
v_call: TRBV7-2
j_call: TRBJ2-2
clone_size: .
cdr3_aa: CASSLDLGPTGELFF
cdr3_nt: TGTGCCAGCAGCTTAGATCTCGGGCCCACCGGGGAGCTGTTTTTT